The rows below give T cell receptor beta chains drawn from one sample of a study of blood T cell repertoires in COVID-19. Clones were read by immunoSEQ multiplex PCR, and TCRdb kept only the in-frame ones, dropping some. The table includes fewer than 400,000 clones, approximately 88% detected once. The specimen sequenced was PBMCs or T cells enriched from blood (not recorded which). These receptors came from a man aged 30 to 45 who had recovered from COVID-19. CDR3s include the opening cysteine and the closing phenylalanine or tryptophan. Each record gives: V gene, J gene, CDR3 length, D gene, clone size, CDR3 protein, CDR3 DNA. D genes are given only for firm matches. A row's size may be missing; if present it is once, few, many or a size class.

TRBV11-3	TRBJ2-5	14	TRBD1	NA	CASSIGTGGETQYF	TGTGCCAGCAGCATAGGGACAGGGGGTGAGACCCAGTACTTC
TRBV5-1	TRBJ2-7	14	NA	NA	CASSLDRVGFEQYF	TGCGCCAGCAGCTTGGACAGGGTCGGTTTCGAGCAGTACTTC
TRBV28	TRBJ1-5	16	NA	once	CASSPPQGMRNQPQHF	TGTGCCAGCAGCCCACCCCAGGGGATGCGCAATCAGCCCCAGCATTTT
TRBV9	TRBJ2-7	16	NA	once	CASSVGGDPSTYEQYF	TGTGCCAGCAGCGTAGGGGGGGACCCATCCACCTACGAGCAGTACTTC
TRBV10-3	TRBJ1-3	12	NA	NA	CATWDGGGTIYF	TGTGCCACCTGGGACGGCGGGGGCACCATATATTTT
TRBV2	TRBJ1-1	13	NA	NA	CASSREVNTEAFF	TGTGCCAGCAGTCGTGAGGTCAACACTGAAGCTTTCTTT
TRBV19	TRBJ2-7	14	TRBD1	NA	CATSDRVGSYEQYF	TGTGCCACCTCGGACAGGGTGGGCTCCTACGAGCAGTACTTC
TRBV28	TRBJ2-6	15	NA	NA	CASSATGFGANVLTF	TGTGCCAGCAGTGCCACAGGGTTCGGGGCCAACGTCCTGACTTTC
TRBV27	TRBJ1-1	16	TRBD1	once	CATMTGGQGSDTEAFF	TGTGCCACCATGACCGGGGGACAGGGTTCGGACACTGAAGCTTTCTTT
TRBV12-3/TRBV12-4	TRBJ1-4	13	NA	NA	CASTLGQVEKLFF	TGTGCCAGCACCCTTGGTCAGGTGGAAAAACTGTTTTTT
TRBV5-4	TRBJ1-6	15	NA	NA	CASQAWGDYNSPLHF	TGTGCCAGCCAGGCCTGGGGGGACTATAATTCACCCCTCCACTTT
TRBV14	TRBJ1-2	14	NA	once	CASSQGGWKYGYTF	TGTGCCAGCAGCCAGGGCGGGTGGAAATATGGCTACACCTTC
TRBV4-2	TRBJ2-1	15	TRBD2	NA	CASSPPSGGKGEQFF	TGTGCCAGCAGCCCCCCTAGCGGGGGTAAGGGTGAGCAGTTCTTC
TRBV27	TRBJ2-1	16	TRBD2	NA	CASSLLWTSGPNEQFF	TGTGCCAGCAGTTTACTTTGGACTAGCGGACCCAATGAGCAGTTCTTC
TRBV7-6	TRBJ2-1	16	TRBD2	NA	CASSALAGESYNEQFF	TGTGCCAGCAGCGCATTAGCGGGGGAGTCCTACAATGAGCAGTTCTTC
TRBV5-1	TRBJ2-7	14	NA	NA	CASSVGEVTYEQYF	TGCGCCAGCAGCGTGGGCGAGGTGACCTACGAGCAGTACTTC
TRBV6-5	TRBJ1-1	13	TRBD1	NA	CATRDRGLSEAFF	TGTGCCACCCGGGACAGGGGGCTCTCTGAAGCTTTCTTT
TRBV5-6	TRBJ2-6	17	TRBD1	NA	CASTGTGGWDGANVLTF	TGTGCCAGCACCGGGACAGGGGGGTGGGATGGGGCCAACGTCCTGACTTTC
TRBV24-1	TRBJ2-7	13	TRBD1	NA	CATSDGQGYEQYF	TGTGCCACCAGTGACGGACAGGGCTACGAGCAGTACTTC
TRBV5-5	TRBJ1-4	17	NA	NA	CASSGAVGSATNEKLFF	TGTGCCAGCAGCGGCGCGGTGGGGAGCGCAACTAATGAAAAACTGTTTTTT